These 25 T cell receptor beta chains came from one sample sequenced in a study of cytomegalovirus exposure and HLA in healthy donors. Primers included in the PCR were 60 Vbeta and 13 Jbeta primers. Method: immunoSEQ multiplex PCR; TCRdb's copy keeps in-frame clones and lacks some. Here the sample spans about 110,000 clones, 75% to 80% being singletons. Sequencing was done on a sample of PBMCs. The receptor set was obtained from a woman in her twenties or thirties in good health and CMV-seronegative.

The chain is built from TRBV29-1 and TRBJ2-2; the match to TRBD1 covers 9 bases. J was trimmed by 7 bases and V by 6 bases; bases with no gene match: 6. This CDR3 has 13 residues. Per the germline V gene, CDR1 is SQVTM and CDR2 is ANQGSEA. CDR3 bases: TGCAGCGTACAGGGGGCTATCATCGGGGAGCTGTTTTTT. The encoded protein is CSVQGAIIGELFF.

This chain links TRBV4-2 with TRBJ1-5; 8 positions agree with TRBD1. Germline CDR1 reads LGHNA; CDR2 reads YNFKEQ. The V gene end was trimmed by 3 bases and the J gene end by 4 bases; junction bases not matched to a gene: 5. CDR3 size: 15 residues. CDR3 nucleotide sequence: TGTGCCAGCAGCCAGGAAGACAGGGGAAATCAGCCCCAGCATTTT. It codes for CASSQEDRGNQPQHF.

Here the CDR3 DNA reads TGCGCCAGCAGCCAAGATCATTTGCGGGGGACGACCGGGGAGCTGTTTTTT. It specifies CASSQDHLRGTTGELFF. The chain is built from TRBV4-3 and TRBJ2-2; 7 bases are shared with TRBD2. This CDR3 region has 17 residues. V shed 0 bases, J shed 5 bases, and the junction held 9 bases outside the gene matches. CDR1 LGHNA and CDR2 YSLEER come from the germline V gene.

The rearrangement joins TRBV25-1 to TRBJ2-7; maybe TRBD2 (5 bases). V shed 6 bases and J shed 0 bases, with 18 bases lying between them. The CDR3 totals 16 residues. In germline, CDR1 is MGHDK, CDR2 SYGVNS. The CDR3 DNA is TGTGCCAGCAGCGCGGGTGGAGAACTGGGCTCCTACGAGCAGTACTTC. This translates into CASSAGGELGSYEQYF.

This clone was counted only a few times. This chain links TRBV28 with TRBJ2-5; 7 positions agree with TRBD2. The CDR3 covers 14 residues. V shed 3 bases, J shed 0 bases, and the junction held 1 base outside the gene matches. Germline assignment: CDR1 MDHEN and CDR2 SYDVKM. CDR3 loop: CASSLGGDQETQYF. CDR3 nucleotides: TGTGCCAGCAGTTTGGGGGGGGACCAAGAGACCCAGTACTTC. Based on the CDR3 plus reference TRBV28 and TRBJ2-5, the full variable domain is DVKVTQSSRYLVKRTGEKVFLECVQDMDHENMFWYRQDPGLGLRLIYFSYDVKMKEKGDIPEGYSVSREKKERFSLILESASTNQTSMYLCASSLGGDQETQYFGPGTRLLVL.

The chain has TRBV7-9 and TRBJ1-5; D gene ambiguous. Between the trimmed V and J ends, which lost 5 bases and 4 bases, there was a span of 6 bases. The CDR3 extends over 12 amino acids. Germline V gene data show CDR1 as SEHNR and CDR2 as FQNEAQ (reference sequence). CDR3 coding DNA: TGTGCCAGCAGCGACATTAATCAGCCCCAGCATTTT. It yields the protein CASSDINQPQHF.

This clone was counted only a few times. J is TRBJ2-7 and V is TRBV10-2; the match to TRBD2 covers 8 bases. Germline-derived CDR1 and CDR2 are WSHSY and SAAADI. The ends lost 8 bases at V and 2 bases at J; junction bases unmatched: 5. This CDR3 region has 13 residues. Here the CDR3 DNA reads TGCGCCAGCGCGGGGGGACTAACCTACGAGCAGTACTTC. This sequence encodes CASAGGLTYEQYF.

This clone appeared a few times. V and J are TRBV27 and TRBJ2-2, with 8 nucleotides matching TRBD1. The CDR3 is 13 residues long. Germline CDR1 is MNHEY and CDR2 is SMNVEV (reference sequence). V was clipped by 6 bases and J by 6 bases; unmatched bases: 3. CDR3 sequence (DNA): TGTGCCAGCAGGACAGGGGAGTCCGGGGAGCTGTTTTTT. It specifies CASRTGESGELFF.

CDR3 coding DNA: TGTGCCAGCAGCAAAGGTAAATCAGGGATCGATACGCAGTATTTT. It is translated as CASSKGKSGIDTQYF. The gene calls are TRBV21-1 and TRBJ2-3; TRBD1 is the table's D call, not checked against the DNA. TRBV21-1 is given as a pseudogene. CDR3 length: 15 residues.

This sequence joins TRBV7-8 and TRBJ2-1; 11 bases align to TRBD1. The CDR3 sequence is 16 residues long. After removal of 7 bases from V and 10 bases from J, the junction contained 15 bases not matched to a gene. Germline CDR1 is SGHVS and CDR2 is FQNEAQ. The CDR3 here is CASIPPLRTGGMEQFF. CDR3 DNA sequence: TGTGCCAGCATCCCCCCCTTAAGGACAGGGGGCATGGAGCAGTTCTTC.

The rearrangement links TRBV10-3 to TRBJ2-7, with 10 bases matching TRBD1. V trimming: 10 bases; J trimming: 3 bases; junction bases outside the gene matches: 6. In germline, CDR1 is ENHRY, CDR2 SYGVKD. CDR3 size: 13 residues. CDR3 protein: CATRDRGNYEQYF. The CDR3 coding sequence is TGTGCCACCAGGGACAGGGGAAACTACGAGCAGTACTTC.

J is TRBJ1-5 and V is TRBV27, with D perhaps TRBD1 (5 bases). This CDR3 has 13 residues. V was shortened by 5 bases and J by 7 bases, with 12 bases between the two germline ends. CDR1 is MNHEY, CDR2 SMNVEV, per germline (reference sequence). The CDR3 is CASSEGVWQPQHF. CDR3 nucleotides: TGTGCCAGCAGTGAAGGGGTTTGGCAGCCCCAGCATTTT.

This clone was seen a few times. The chain links TRBV4-2 to TRBJ2-2, with 9 bases that match TRBD2. The CDR3 is 18 residues long. With 1 base clipped from V and 3 bases from J, the junction kept 9 bases outside the gene matches. CDR1 is LGHNA and CDR2 is YNFKEQ in the germline V gene. CDR3 DNA sequence: TGTGCCAGCAGCCAAGGACCCGGGACTAGCTTAGACACCGGGGAGCTGTTTTTT. Amino acid sequence: CASSQGPGTSLDTGELFF.

The chain carries TRBV4-3 and TRBJ1-2; D unclear. Trimming pared 0 bases from V and 1 base from J, leaving 12 bases between. The CDR3 contains 16 residues. Germline loops: CDR1 LGHNA, CDR2 YSLEER. CDR3 in amino acids: CASSQDRSSYNYGYTF. In nucleotides, the CDR3 is TGCGCCAGCAGCCAAGACCGCTCCTCCTATAACTATGGCTACACCTTC.

The chain couples TRBV19 to TRBJ2-3; 8 bases line up with TRBD2. CDR1 and CDR2 (germline): LNHDA, SQIVND (reference sequence). The V gene end was trimmed by 3 bases and the J gene end by 4 bases; junction bases not matched to a gene: 0. The CDR3 has 13 residues. The CDR3 region is CASSMTSADTQYF. The CDR3 DNA is TGTGCCAGTAGTATGACTAGCGCAGATACGCAGTATTTT.

V gene TRBV25-1 combines with J gene TRBJ2-5; the match to TRBD2 covers 11 bases. The CDR3 sequence is 14 residues long. Germline V gives CDR1 MGHDK, CDR2 SYGVNS. Trimming took 6 bases from V and 4 from J; bases not matched to a gene: 4. The CDR3 nucleotides read TGTGCCAGCAGCCCTGGACTAGCGGGAGAGACCCAGTACTTC. Its protein is CASSPGLAGETQYF.

V usage is TRBV5-4 and J usage is TRBJ2-3; TRBD2 matches at 13 bases. The V gene end was trimmed by 4 bases and the J gene end by 2 bases; junction bases not matched to a gene: 13. Per germline, CDR1 SGHNT and CDR2 YYREEE (reference sequence). The CDR3 sequence is 19 residues long. The CDR3 DNA reads TGTGCCAGCAGCGGGCTGGGACTAGCGGGGAGGGGGCACACAGATACGCAGTATTTT. The encoded protein is CASSGLGLAGRGHTDTQYF.

The DNA for the CDR3 is TGTGCCAGCAGTTTTCCCGAGGGGGCAACAGGCAATCAGCCCCAGCATTTT. Translation: CASSFPEGATGNQPQHF. V is TRBV28 and J is TRBJ1-5, with 7 bases that match TRBD1. CDR3 length: 17 residues. CDR1 and CDR2 from the germline V gene are MDHEN and SYDVKM. Trimming cost V 3 bases and J 2 bases; bases outside gene matches: 10.

The V gene is TRBV5-1, the J gene TRBJ1-1; tentatively, D is TRBD1 (5 bases). Trimming left V 4 bases short and J 0 bases short, with 10 bases between. This CDR3 has 14 residues. The germline V gene encodes CDR1 SGHRS and CDR2 YFSETQ. DNA of the CDR3: TGCGCCAGCAGCGCACAGGTCCTGAACACTGAAGCTTTCTTT. Protein sequence: CASSAQVLNTEAFF.

The genes are TRBV7-2 and TRBJ2-1, with no clear D. The CDR3 consists of 12 residues. V lost 3 bases, J lost 7 bases, and 7 bases lay in between. Germline values: CDR1 SGHTA, CDR2 FQGNSA. The CDR3 DNA is TGTGCCAGCAGCTTCGGTTGGAATGAGCAGTTCTTC. This translates into CASSFGWNEQFF.

The gene calls are TRBV5-1 and TRBJ2-3; 13 bases align to TRBD2. The trim removed 4 bases at V and 1 base at J, leaving 3 bases unmatched. In germline, CDR1 is SGHRS, CDR2 YFSETQ. The CDR3 is made up of 16 amino acids. CDR3 DNA sequence: TGCGCCAGCAGCCACGGACTAGCGGGGGGCACAGATACGCAGTATTTT. Protein sequence: CASSHGLAGGTDTQYF. The full variable domain, its missing parts supplied by reference TRBV5-1 and TRBJ2-3, is KAGVTQTPRYLIKTRGQQVTLSCSPISGHRSVSWYQQTPGQGLQFLFEYFSETQRNKGNFPGRFSGRQFSNSRSEMNVSTLELGDSALYLCASSHGLAGGTDTQYFGPGTRLTVL.

The chain carries TRBV7-8 and TRBJ1-2, with D tentatively TRBD1 (5 bases). Germline V gene data show CDR1 as SGHVS and CDR2 as FQNEAQ. The CDR3 spans 16 residues. Trimming cost V 0 bases and J 0 bases, with 11 bases left between them. The DNA for the CDR3 is TGTGCCAGCAGCTTAGCGCGTACAGGCCCTAACTATGGCTACACCTTC. Its translation is CASSLARTGPNYGYTF.

The chain recombines TRBV30 with TRBJ2-2, with 8 bases matching TRBD2. The germline V gene has CDR1 GTSNPN and CDR2 SVGIG (reference sequence). The trim removed 5 bases at V and 6 bases at J, leaving 8 bases unmatched. The CDR3 consists of 14 residues. The CDR3 protein is CAWGSGNPPGELFF. For the CDR3, the DNA is TGTGCCTGGGGTAGCGGGAATCCCCCCGGGGAGCTGTTTTTT.

CDR3 protein: CASSYSGQPMNTEAFF. The CDR3 DNA sequence: TGTGCCAGCAGTTACTCGGGACAGCCCATGAACACTGAAGCTTTCTTT. This chain links TRBV6-6 with TRBJ1-1, with 7 bases fitting TRBD1. This CDR3 is 16 amino acids long. Germline V gene sequence: CDR1 MNHNY, CDR2 SVGAGI (reference sequence). The trim removed 0 bases at V and 0 bases at J, leaving 4 bases unmatched.

This chain links TRBV29-1 with TRBJ2-2; 7 nucleotides line up with TRBD2. CDR3 size: 14 residues. CDR1 is SQVTM and CDR2 is ANQGSEA in the germline V gene. The ends lost 4 bases at V and 1 base at J; junction bases unmatched: 3. CDR3 coding DNA: TGCAGCGTTGTTTGGGGGGGGAACACCGGGGAGCTGTTTTTT. Protein product: CSVVWGGNTGELFF.